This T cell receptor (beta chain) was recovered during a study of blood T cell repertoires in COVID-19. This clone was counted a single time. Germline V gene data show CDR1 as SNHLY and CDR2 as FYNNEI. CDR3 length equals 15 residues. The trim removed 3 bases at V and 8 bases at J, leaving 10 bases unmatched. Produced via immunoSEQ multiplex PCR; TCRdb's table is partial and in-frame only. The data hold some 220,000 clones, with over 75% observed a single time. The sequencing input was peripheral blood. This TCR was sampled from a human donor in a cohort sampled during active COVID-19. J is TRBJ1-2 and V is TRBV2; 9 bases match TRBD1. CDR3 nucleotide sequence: TGTGCCAGCAGTGAGGATCCACAGGGGGCGCAGGGCTACACCTTC. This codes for CASSEDPQGAQGYTF.